The 17 T cell receptor beta chains presented below share a single source sample, sequenced in a study of PD-L1 blockade in urothelial cancer. Clones were sequenced by immunoSEQ multiplex PCR, and TCRdb holds only the in-frame ones, with some missing. The sample has 35,000 to 50,000 clones, roughly 80% seen once. The sample here was PBMCs, taken around atezolizumab (anti-PD-L1) treatment. The receptor source for this set is a man in his 70s with urothelial cancer.

This rearrangement joins TRBV20-1 to TRBJ2-7, with D unclear. Trimming left V 6 bases short and J 4 bases short, with 10 bases between. Germline V gene lookup returns CDR1 DFQATT and CDR2 SNEGSKA (reference sequence). The CDR3 totals 11 residues. The CDR3 DNA sequence: TGCAGTGCCACCCAAGAGTACGAGCAGTACTTC. Encoded protein: CSATQEYEQYF.

The gene calls are TRBV5-6 and TRBJ2-2; TRBD2 matches at 8 bases. This CDR3 contains 16 residues. Germline V gene data show CDR1 as SGHDT and CDR2 as YYEEEE. Germline trimming cut 4 bases from V and 3 bases from J; bases unmatched to any gene: 8. The CDR3 DNA reads as TGTGCCAGCAGCACTAGGACTAGCAGATACACCGGGGAGCTGTTTTTT. This encodes CASSTRTSRYTGELFF.

The sample holds one count of this clone. The chain links TRBV29-1 to TRBJ1-3; possible D gene TRBD1, 6 bases. The CDR3 has 15 amino acids. Germline lookup yields CDR1 SQVTM and CDR2 ANQGSEA. The V and J ends lost 4 bases and 0 bases respectively, with 13 bases between them. The CDR3 DNA is TGCAGCGTTGGGGTCGGACAGAGCTCTGGAAACACCATATATTTT. This codes for CSVGVGQSSGNTIYF.

V and J are TRBV5-8 and TRBJ2-5, with 9 bases fitting TRBD1. Germline V gene data show CDR1 as SGHTS and CDR2 as YDEGEE. The CDR3 loop spans 13 amino acids. The V segment lost 4 bases and the J segment 10 bases; nucleotides outside the gene matches: 8. In DNA, the CDR3 is TGTGCCAGCAGCCAGTTGGACAGGGGCGACCAGTACTTC. This translates into CASSQLDRGDQYF.

V gene TRBV28 combines with J gene TRBJ2-7; 10 nucleotides agree with TRBD1. The CDR3 spans 15 residues. Per germline, CDR1 MDHEN and CDR2 SYDVKM. Trimming took 3 bases from V and 9 from J; bases not matched to a gene: 11. CDR3 region: CASSFPGDRGLGQYF. In DNA form, the CDR3 reads TGTGCCAGCAGTTTCCCGGGTGACAGGGGGCTCGGGCAGTACTTC.

The V call is TRBV7-9, the J call TRBJ1-1; TRBD1 aligns across 8 bases. This CDR3 contains 15 residues. Trimming took 5 bases from V and 0 from J; bases not matched to a gene: 5. Germline V lookup: CDR1 SEHNR, CDR2 FQNEAQ (reference sequence). The CDR3 reads CASSPRTGMNTEAFF. CDR3 in DNA: TGTGCCAGCAGCCCTAGGACAGGGATGAACACTGAAGCTTTCTTT.

This chain links TRBV4-2 with TRBJ2-5; D is unresolved. This CDR3 contains 13 residues. Germline values: CDR1 LGHNA, CDR2 YNFKEQ. V was shortened by 0 bases and J by 7 bases, with 9 bases between the two germline ends. CDR3: CASSQDQIGTQYF. CDR3 DNA: TGTGCCAGCAGCCAAGATCAAATCGGGACCCAGTACTTC.

The chain couples TRBV29-1 to TRBJ2-6, with D possibly being TRBD1 (6 bases). Germline V gene data show CDR1 as SQVTM and CDR2 as ANQGSEA. This CDR3 spans 14 amino acids. V was pared by 1 base and J by 2 bases, with 6 bases between. For the CDR3, the DNA is TGCAGCGTTGAAGCAGGGGCTGGGGCCAACGTCCTGACTTTC. This sequence encodes CSVEAGAGANVLTF.

The gene calls are TRBV5-6 and TRBJ2-5; the D is unclear. The CDR3 totals 13 residues. Germline V CDR1 and CDR2: SGHDT, YYEEEE. With 5 bases removed from V and 1 base from J, the gap between germline ends came to 9 bases. CDR3 amino acids: CASSLVAQETQYF. As DNA, the CDR3 is TGTGCCAGCAGTCTGGTGGCCCAAGAGACCCAGTACTTC. Using reference TRBV5-6 and TRBJ2-5 for the parts outside the CDR3, the full variable domain is DAGVTQSPTHLIKTRGQQVTLRCSPKSGHDTVSWYQQALGQGPQFIFQYYEEEERQRGNFPDRFSGHQFPNYSSELNVNALLLGDSALYLCASSLVAQETQYFGPGTRLLVL.

The chain recombines TRBV4-2 with TRBJ2-2, with D possibly matching TRBD1 (6 bases). The length of the CDR3 is 14 residues. Trimming pared 2 bases from V and 4 bases from J, leaving 8 bases between. From germline, CDR1 is LGHNA and CDR2 YNFKEQ. CDR3 in DNA: TGTGCCAGCAGCCAACCCAGGGGCACCGGGGAGCTGTTTTTT. It codes for CASSQPRGTGELFF.

The rearrangement uses TRBV11-2 and TRBJ1-1, with a weak D call TRBD1 (6 bases). Trimming cost V 4 bases and J 8 bases, with 11 bases left between them. The CDR3 extends over 12 amino acids. Germline V CDR1 and CDR2: SGHAT, FQNNGV. CDR3: CASSYQGLEAFF. The CDR3 DNA is TGTGCCAGCAGCTATCAGGGGCTGGAAGCTTTCTTT.

Only a few counts were recorded for this clone. This chain uses TRBV19 with TRBJ2-2, with 7 bases aligning to TRBD2. In germline, CDR1 is LNHDA, CDR2 SQIVND (reference sequence). The CDR3 extends over 14 amino acids. V shed 7 bases, J shed 5 bases, and the junction held 7 bases outside the gene matches. The CDR3 sequence is CASMRRERTGELFF. The CDR3 bases are TGTGCCAGTATGAGGCGGGAGCGGACCGGGGAGCTGTTTTTT.

V gene TRBV4-2 combines with J gene TRBJ2-7, with TRBD2 as a possible D gene (7 bases). The CDR3 is 15 amino acids. Germline V gene sequence: CDR1 LGHNA, CDR2 YNFKEQ. Between the trimmed V and J ends, which lost 8 bases and 6 bases, there was a span of 23 bases. CDR3 protein: CASGRLGGRMSEQYF. The CDR3 nucleotides read TGTGCCAGCGGTCGATTGGGGGGGCGCATGTCCGAGCAGTACTTC.

V is TRBV4-2 and J is TRBJ2-7; a possible D gene is TRBD1 (6 bases). Germline loops: CDR1 LGHNA, CDR2 YNFKEQ. The V and J ends lost 1 base and 6 bases respectively, with 19 bases between them. CDR3 length: 16 residues. CDR3 in DNA: TGTGCCAGCAGCCAAGCGCACGGGACACCCCCGCTCGAGCAGTACTTC. As protein: CASSQAHGTPPLEQYF.

The table lists this clone with a count of one. The chain joins TRBV29-1 to TRBJ1-3, with TRBD1 identical over 7 bases. This CDR3 is 12 amino acids long. Trimming at V came to 4 bases and at J to 8 bases, leaving 5 bases not matched to a gene. Germline V lookup: CDR1 SQVTM, CDR2 ANQGSEA. This CDR3 is CSVGAGGDTIYF. CDR3 DNA: TGCAGCGTTGGGGCAGGGGGAGACACCATATATTTT.

The chain has TRBV2 and TRBJ1-5, with 7 bases that match TRBD1. This CDR3 spans 16 amino acids. Germline CDR1 reads SNHLY; CDR2 reads FYNNEI. After removal of 1 base from V and 9 bases from J, the junction contained 12 bases not matched to a gene. This CDR3 is CASSEEGAPAFRPQHF. Here the CDR3 DNA reads TGTGCCAGCAGTGAAGAGGGGGCGCCAGCCTTTCGGCCCCAGCATTTT.

This clone has just one count. The gene calls are TRBV5-3 and TRBJ1-1; a weak D match, TRBD1 (6 bases). TRBV5-3 has ORF status, its function being uncertain. Trimming left V 4 bases short and J 1 base short, with 17 bases between. This CDR3 has 16 residues. CDR3 sequence: CARSESTGTPNTEAFF. The CDR3 coding sequence is TGTGCCAGAAGCGAGTCCACCGGGACACCGAACACTGAAGCTTTCTTT.